The 11 T cell receptor beta chains below were found in one sample sequenced in a study of blood T cell repertoires in COVID-19. Measured with immunoSEQ multiplex PCR; TCRdb has only the in-frame clones, and not every one. This table has roughly 35,000 clones, more than 85% appearing once. The sequenced sample was peripheral blood. Receptors originate from a man between 65 and 85 years old with acute or convalescent COVID-19.

The chain couples TRBV9 to TRBJ2-3, with 7 positions matching TRBD2. Germline V gene lookup returns CDR1 SGDLS and CDR2 YYNGEE. The CDR3 runs 16 residues. The ends lost 5 bases at V and 6 bases at J; junction bases unmatched: 15. The CDR3 nucleotides read TGTGCCAGCAGGGGTGGGGCTAGCGGTTCGTGGGATACGCAGTATTTT. It encodes CASRGGASGSWDTQYF.

The chain couples TRBV27 to TRBJ1-5; D call uncertain. Germline V gene lookup returns CDR1 MNHEY and CDR2 SMNVEV (reference sequence). The CDR3 extends over 16 amino acids. V lost 2 bases and J lost 0, with 11 bases in between. CDR3 loop: CASSLGTSYSNQPQHF. The DNA of the CDR3 is TGTGCCAGCAGTTTAGGTACAAGTTATAGCAATCAGCCCCAGCATTTT.

Comments on this clone: The identical CDR3 is also encoded by other nucleotide sequences in the sample. This chain uses TRBV7-9 with TRBJ2-7; 7 bases align to TRBD1. Germline V gene sequence: CDR1 SEHNR, CDR2 FQNEAQ (reference sequence). J gave up 4 bases and V 5 bases, and 8 bases lay outside the gene matches. This CDR3 region has 14 residues. CDR3 DNA: TGTGCCAGCAGCCCAAGACAGGGCTCGTACGAGCAGTACTTC. This encodes CASSPRQGSYEQYF.

This clone was detected only a few times. The rearrangement uses TRBV6-6 and TRBJ2-2; D is unresolved. Per the germline V gene, CDR1 is MNHNY and CDR2 is SVGAGI (reference sequence). V was trimmed by 10 bases and J by 5 bases, leaving 8 bases between them. CDR3 length equals 11 residues. Written as DNA, the CDR3 is TGTGCCATCACTTGGACCGGGGAGCTGTTTTTT. It translates to CAITWTGELFF.

This sequence joins TRBV28 and TRBJ2-3; 12 nucleotides align to TRBD2. V was clipped by 6 bases and J by 0 bases; unmatched bases: 7. The CDR3 sequence is 17 residues long. In germline, CDR1 is MDHEN, CDR2 SYDVKM. For the CDR3, the DNA is TGTGCCAGCAGGCCGACTAGCGGGAGAATTAGCACAGATACGCAGTATTTT. Amino acids: CASRPTSGRISTDTQYF.

The gene calls are TRBV7-2 and TRBJ2-5; TRBD1 matches at 9 bases. After removal of 5 bases from V and 5 bases from J, the junction contained 6 bases not matched to a gene. The germline V gene has CDR1 SGHTA and CDR2 FQGNSA. There are 14 residues in the CDR3. CDR3 protein: CASSPQGAMETQYF. In nucleotides, the CDR3 is TGTGCCAGCAGCCCACAGGGGGCGATGGAGACCCAGTACTTC.

The V gene is TRBV4-2, the J gene TRBJ2-5; D perhaps matches TRBD2 (5 bases). Trimming pared 1 base from V and 9 bases from J, leaving 18 bases between. The germline V gene encodes CDR1 LGHNA and CDR2 YNFKEQ. The CDR3 extends over 15 amino acids. The CDR3: CASSQVLASFQAQYF. The CDR3, as DNA: TGTGCCAGCAGCCAAGTCCTGGCTAGCTTTCAGGCCCAGTACTTC.

This chain uses TRBV9 with TRBJ2-3; 9 bases map to TRBD1. V lost 7 bases and J lost 4; bases outside the gene matches: 16. Germline V gene data show CDR1 as SGDLS and CDR2 as YYNGEE. The CDR3 is 17 residues long. CDR3 in DNA: TGTGCCAGCTCCGGGACAGGGATCAATCAGGGCCCAGATACGCAGTATTTT. Encoded protein: CASSGTGINQGPDTQYF.

V is TRBV7-6 and J is TRBJ1-1; D possibly corresponds to TRBD1 (6 bases). Trimming took off 5 bases at V and 0 bases at J, with 10 bases between the two ends. CDR1 is SGHVS and CDR2 is FNYEAQ in the germline V gene. This CDR3 has 14 residues. The CDR3 sequence is CASSPGQLNTEAFF. The CDR3 coding sequence is TGTGCCAGCAGCCCCGGACAGCTGAACACTGAAGCTTTCTTT.

J is TRBJ2-3 and V is TRBV19; D unresolved. The CDR3 contains 11 residues. The ends were cut back, 6 bases at V and 2 bases at J, with 3 bases in the middle. CDR1 is LNHDA and CDR2 is SQIVND in the germline V gene (reference sequence). The CDR3 DNA sequence: TGTGCCAGTAGCCACACAGATACGCAGTATTTT. Translating gives CASSHTDTQYF.

This rearrangement joins TRBV6-5 to TRBJ1-1, with TRBD1 identical over 9 bases. CDR1 MNHEY and CDR2 SVGAGI come from the germline V gene. V was pared by 5 bases and J by 5 bases, with 6 bases of the junction left unmatched. CDR3 length: 14 residues. CDR3 loop: CASSTTGGFTEAFF. The CDR3 bases are TGTGCCAGCAGTACAACAGGGGGCTTTACTGAAGCTTTCTTT.